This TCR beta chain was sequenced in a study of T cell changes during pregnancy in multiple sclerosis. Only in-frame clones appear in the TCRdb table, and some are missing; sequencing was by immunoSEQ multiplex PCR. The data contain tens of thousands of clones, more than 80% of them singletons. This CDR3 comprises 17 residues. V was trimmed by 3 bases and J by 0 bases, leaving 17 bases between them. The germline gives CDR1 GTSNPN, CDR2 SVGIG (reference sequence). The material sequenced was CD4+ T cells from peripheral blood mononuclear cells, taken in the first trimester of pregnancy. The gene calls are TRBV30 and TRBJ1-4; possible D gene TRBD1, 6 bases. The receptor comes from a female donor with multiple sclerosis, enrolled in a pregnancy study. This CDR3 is CAWSLAGTPATNEKLFF. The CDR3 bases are TGTGCCTGGAGCCTCGCCGGGACACCTGCAACTAATGAAAAACTGTTTTTT.